This TCR beta chain was documented in a study of T cell repertoires in cytomegalovirus infection. About the research overall: Use of recently identified HLA-C-restricted and well-studied HLA-B-restricted CMV epitopes was part of the study. Both CMV infection and a matching HLA type were indicated by public TCR beta signatures. Notes on the study in general: The ex vivo response was dominated by HLA-C-restricted CMV-specific TCR beta clonotypes.

One entry per CDR3 protein results from TCRdb running MiXCR on the reads. The sample holds approximately 110,000 distinct CDR3 sequences, under 55% seen once. This clonotype occurred many times. Its antigen is undetermined. The CDR3 does not close with the conserved phenylalanine or tryptophan, likely indicating a read error. The limits of the CDR3 on the DNA are not certain, so only TCRdb's listed CDR3 is given. Germline CDR1 SGHAT, CDR2 FQDESV (reference sequence). Ends included, the CDR3 has 10 residues. The chain uses TRBV11-1 and TRBJ1-1; the DNA was not compared with TRBD1, the D call given in the table. The source material was CD8+ T cells from cultured PBMCs, sampled from culture after CMV antigen stimulation. The source is a human donor in good health (CMV status not recorded). Some clones in this sample may be carry-over from other donors' samples. This CDR3 is CASSPSGPVV.